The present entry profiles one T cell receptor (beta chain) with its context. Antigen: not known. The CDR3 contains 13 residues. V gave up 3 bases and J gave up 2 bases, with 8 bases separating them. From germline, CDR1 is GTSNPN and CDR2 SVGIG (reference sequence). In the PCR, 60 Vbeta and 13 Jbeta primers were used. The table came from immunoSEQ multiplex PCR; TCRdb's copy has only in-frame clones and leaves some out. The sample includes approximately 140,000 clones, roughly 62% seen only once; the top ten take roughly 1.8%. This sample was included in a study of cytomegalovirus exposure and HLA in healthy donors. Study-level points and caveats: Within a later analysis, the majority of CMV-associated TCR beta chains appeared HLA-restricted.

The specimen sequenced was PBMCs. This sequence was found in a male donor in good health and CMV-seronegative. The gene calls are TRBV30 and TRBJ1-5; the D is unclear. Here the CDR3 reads CAWSAAGNQPQHF. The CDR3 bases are TGTGCCTGGAGCGCAGCGGGCAATCAGCCCCAGCATTTT.